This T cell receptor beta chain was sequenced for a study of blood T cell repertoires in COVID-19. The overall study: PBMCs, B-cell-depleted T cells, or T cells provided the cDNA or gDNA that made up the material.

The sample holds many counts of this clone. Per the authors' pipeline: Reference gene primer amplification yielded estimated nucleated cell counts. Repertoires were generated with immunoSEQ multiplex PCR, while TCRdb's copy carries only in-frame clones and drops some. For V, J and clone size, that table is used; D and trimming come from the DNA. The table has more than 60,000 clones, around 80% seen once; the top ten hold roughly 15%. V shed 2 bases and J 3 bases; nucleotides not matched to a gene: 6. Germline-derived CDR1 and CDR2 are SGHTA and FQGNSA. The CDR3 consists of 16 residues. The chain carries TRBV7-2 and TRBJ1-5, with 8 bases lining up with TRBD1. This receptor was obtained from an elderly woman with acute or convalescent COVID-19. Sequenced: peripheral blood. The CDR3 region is CASSLKAGGNNQPQHF. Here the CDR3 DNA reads TGTGCCAGCAGCTTAAAGGCAGGGGGCAACAATCAGCCCCAGCATTTT.